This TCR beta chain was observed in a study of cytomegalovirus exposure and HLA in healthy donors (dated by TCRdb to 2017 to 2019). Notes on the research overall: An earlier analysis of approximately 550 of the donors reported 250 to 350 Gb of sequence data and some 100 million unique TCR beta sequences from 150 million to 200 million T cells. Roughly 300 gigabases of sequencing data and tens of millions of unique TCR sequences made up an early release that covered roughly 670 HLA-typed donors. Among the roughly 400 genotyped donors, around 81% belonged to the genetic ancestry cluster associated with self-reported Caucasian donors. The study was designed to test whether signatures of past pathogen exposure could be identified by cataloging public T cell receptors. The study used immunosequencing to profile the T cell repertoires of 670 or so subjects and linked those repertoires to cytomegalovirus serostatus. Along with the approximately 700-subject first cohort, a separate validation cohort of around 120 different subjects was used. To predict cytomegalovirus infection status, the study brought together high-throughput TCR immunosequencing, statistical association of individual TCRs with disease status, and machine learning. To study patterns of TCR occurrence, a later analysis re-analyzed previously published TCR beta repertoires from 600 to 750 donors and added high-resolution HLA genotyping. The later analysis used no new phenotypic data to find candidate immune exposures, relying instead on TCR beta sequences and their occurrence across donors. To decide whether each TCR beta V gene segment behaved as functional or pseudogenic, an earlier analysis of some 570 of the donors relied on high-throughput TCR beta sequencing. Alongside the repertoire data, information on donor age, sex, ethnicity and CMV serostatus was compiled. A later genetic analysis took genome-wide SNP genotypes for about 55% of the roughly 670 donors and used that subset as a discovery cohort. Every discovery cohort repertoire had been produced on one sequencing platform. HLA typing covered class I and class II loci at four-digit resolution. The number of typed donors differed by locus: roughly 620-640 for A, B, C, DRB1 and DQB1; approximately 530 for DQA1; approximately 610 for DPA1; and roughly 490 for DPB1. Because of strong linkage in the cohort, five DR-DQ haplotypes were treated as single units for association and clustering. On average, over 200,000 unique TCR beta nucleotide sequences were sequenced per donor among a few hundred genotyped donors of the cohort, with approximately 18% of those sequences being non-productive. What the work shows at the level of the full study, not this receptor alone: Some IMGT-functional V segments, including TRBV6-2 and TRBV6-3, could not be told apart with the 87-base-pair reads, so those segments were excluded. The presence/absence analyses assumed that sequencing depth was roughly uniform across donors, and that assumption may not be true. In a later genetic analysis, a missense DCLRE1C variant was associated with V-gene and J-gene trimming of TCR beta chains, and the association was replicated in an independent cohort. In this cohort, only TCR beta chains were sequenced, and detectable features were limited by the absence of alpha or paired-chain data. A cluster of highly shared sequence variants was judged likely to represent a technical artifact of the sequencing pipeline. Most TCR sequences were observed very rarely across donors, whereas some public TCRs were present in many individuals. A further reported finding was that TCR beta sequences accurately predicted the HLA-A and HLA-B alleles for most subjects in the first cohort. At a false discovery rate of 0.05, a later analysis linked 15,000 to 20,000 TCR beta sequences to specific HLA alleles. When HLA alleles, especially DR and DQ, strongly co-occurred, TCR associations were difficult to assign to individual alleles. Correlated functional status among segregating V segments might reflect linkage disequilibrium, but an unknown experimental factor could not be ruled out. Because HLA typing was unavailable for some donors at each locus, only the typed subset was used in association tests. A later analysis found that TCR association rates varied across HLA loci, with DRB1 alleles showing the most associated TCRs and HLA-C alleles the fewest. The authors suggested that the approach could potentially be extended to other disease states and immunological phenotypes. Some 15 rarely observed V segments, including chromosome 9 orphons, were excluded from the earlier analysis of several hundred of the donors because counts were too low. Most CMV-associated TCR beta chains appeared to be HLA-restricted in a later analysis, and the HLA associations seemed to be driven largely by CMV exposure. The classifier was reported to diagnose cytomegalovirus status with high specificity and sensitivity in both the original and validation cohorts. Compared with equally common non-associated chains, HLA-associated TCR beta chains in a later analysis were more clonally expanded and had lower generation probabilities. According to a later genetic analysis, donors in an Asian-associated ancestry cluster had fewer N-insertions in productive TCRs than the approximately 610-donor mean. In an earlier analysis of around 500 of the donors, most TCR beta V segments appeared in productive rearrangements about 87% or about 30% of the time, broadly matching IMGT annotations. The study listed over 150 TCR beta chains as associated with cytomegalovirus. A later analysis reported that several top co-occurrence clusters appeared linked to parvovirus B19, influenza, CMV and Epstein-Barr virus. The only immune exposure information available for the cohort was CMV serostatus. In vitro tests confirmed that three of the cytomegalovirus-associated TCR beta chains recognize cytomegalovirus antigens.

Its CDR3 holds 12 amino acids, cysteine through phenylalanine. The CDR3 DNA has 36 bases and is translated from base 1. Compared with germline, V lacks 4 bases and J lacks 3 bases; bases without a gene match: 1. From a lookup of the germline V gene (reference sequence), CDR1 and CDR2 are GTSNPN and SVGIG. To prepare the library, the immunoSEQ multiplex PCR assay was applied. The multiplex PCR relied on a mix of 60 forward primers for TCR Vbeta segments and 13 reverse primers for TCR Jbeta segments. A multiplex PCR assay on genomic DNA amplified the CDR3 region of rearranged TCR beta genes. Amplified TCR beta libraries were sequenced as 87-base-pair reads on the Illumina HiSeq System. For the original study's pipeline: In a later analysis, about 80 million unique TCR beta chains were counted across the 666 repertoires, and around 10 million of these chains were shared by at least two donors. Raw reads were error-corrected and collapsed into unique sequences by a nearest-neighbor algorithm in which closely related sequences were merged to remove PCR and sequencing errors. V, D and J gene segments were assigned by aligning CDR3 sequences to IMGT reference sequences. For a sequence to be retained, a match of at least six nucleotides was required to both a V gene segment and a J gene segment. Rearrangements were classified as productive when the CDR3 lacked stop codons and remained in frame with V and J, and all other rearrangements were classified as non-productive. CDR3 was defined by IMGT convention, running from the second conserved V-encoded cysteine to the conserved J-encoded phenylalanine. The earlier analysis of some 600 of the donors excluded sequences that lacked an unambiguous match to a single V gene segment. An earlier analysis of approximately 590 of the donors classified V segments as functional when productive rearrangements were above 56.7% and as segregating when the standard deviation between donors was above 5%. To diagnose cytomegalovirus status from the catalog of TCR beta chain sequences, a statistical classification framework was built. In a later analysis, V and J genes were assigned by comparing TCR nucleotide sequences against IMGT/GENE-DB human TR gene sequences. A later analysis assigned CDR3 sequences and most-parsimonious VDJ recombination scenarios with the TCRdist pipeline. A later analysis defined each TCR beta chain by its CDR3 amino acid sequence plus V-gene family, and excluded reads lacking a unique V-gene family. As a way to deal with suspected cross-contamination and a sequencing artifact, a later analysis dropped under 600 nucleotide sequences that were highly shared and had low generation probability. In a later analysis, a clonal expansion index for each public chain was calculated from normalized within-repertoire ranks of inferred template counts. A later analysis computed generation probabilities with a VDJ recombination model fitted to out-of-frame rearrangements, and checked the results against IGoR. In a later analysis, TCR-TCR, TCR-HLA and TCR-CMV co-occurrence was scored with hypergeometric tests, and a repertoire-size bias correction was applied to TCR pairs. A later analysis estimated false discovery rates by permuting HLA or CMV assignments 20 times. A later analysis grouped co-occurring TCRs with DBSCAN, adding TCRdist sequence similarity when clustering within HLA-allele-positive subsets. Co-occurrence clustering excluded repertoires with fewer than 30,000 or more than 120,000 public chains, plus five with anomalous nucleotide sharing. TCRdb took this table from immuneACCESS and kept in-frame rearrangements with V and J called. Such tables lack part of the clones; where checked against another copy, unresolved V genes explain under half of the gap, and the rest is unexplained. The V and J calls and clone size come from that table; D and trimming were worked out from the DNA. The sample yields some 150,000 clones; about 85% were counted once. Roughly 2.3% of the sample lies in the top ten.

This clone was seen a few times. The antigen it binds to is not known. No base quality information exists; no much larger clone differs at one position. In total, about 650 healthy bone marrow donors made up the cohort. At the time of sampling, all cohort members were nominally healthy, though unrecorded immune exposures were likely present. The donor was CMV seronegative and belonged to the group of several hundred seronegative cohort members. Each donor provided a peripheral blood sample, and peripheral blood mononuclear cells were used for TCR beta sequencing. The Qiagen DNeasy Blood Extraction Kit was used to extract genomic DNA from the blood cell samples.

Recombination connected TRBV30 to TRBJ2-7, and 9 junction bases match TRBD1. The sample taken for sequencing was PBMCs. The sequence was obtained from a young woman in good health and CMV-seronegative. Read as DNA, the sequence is TGTGCCTGGACGACAGGGGGCTACGAGCAGTACTTC. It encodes CAWTTGGYEQYF. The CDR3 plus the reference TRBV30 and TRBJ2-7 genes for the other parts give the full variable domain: SQTIHQWPATLVQPVGSPLSLECTVEGTSNPNLYWYRQAAGRGLQLLFYSVGIGQISSEVPQNLSASRPQDRQFILSSKKLLLSDSGFYLCAWTTGGYEQYFGPGTRLTVT.